The rows below give T cell receptor beta chains drawn from one sample of a study of blood T cell repertoires in COVID-19. Clones were sequenced by immunoSEQ multiplex PCR, and TCRdb holds only the in-frame ones, with some missing. The sample contains about 110,000 clones, 71% of which appear only once. Sample: peripheral blood. These receptors all stem from a human donor with acute or convalescent COVID-19. The donor label of this sample is uncertain. Each CDR3 is given with its conserved first and last residue.

CDR3 length	V gene	J gene	CDR3 protein
18	TRBV19	TRBJ2-1	CASSTPESGGVTYNEQFF
13	TRBV14	TRBJ1-2	CASSQARNYGYTF
14	TRBV5-1	TRBJ1-5	CASSLDSQQGPQHF
17	TRBV4-1	TRBJ1-1	CASSRIGQGARRTEAFF
14	TRBV9	TRBJ2-3	CASSEEPSTDTQYF
13	TRBV7-8	TRBJ1-6	CASSLGTNSPLHF
15	TRBV5-6	TRBJ1-2	CASSLLGGKNYGYTF
13	TRBV5-1	TRBJ2-5	CASSLGLQETQYF
14	TRBV20-1	TRBJ1-2	CSASLGWENYGYTF
16	TRBV24-1	TRBJ2-3	CATSDFGGGTTDTQYF
13	TRBV12-5	TRBJ1-1	CASGLRGNTEAFF
15	TRBV18	TRBJ1-1	CASSPPEQLNTEAFF
14	TRBV7-2	TRBJ1-2	CASSSSRGNYGYTF
11	TRBV20-1	TRBJ2-7	CSASWAGEQYF
11	TRBV14	TRBJ1-4	CASSRAEKLFF
14	TRBV30	TRBJ1-2	CAWSASGPGYGYTF
14	TRBV18	TRBJ2-3	CASFFSGATDTQYF
19	TRBV6-1	TRBJ2-4	CASSESIQGARLAKNIQYF
15	TRBV25-1	TRBJ2-5	CASSEYRGHQETQYF
17	TRBV28	TRBJ1-5	CASSSLGRGRMNQPQHF
15	TRBV7-9	TRBJ1-4	CASSLGAGKNEKLFF
14	TRBV7-2	TRBJ2-3	CASSSTATADTQYF
19	TRBV24-1	TRBJ2-6	CATSDRTGTGSSGANVLTF
13	TRBV10-3	TRBJ1-6	CAIRGGVDSPLHF
14	TRBV2	TRBJ2-3	CASSESGFTDTQYF
16	TRBV9	TRBJ2-2	CASSVDGRGWTGELFF
16	TRBV28	TRBJ2-7	CASRKRPAGAPYEQYF
15	TRBV5-1	TRBJ1-4	CASSWDRETNEKLFF
15	TRBV5-5	TRBJ1-2	CASSLEGGEARGYTF
16	TRBV5-1	TRBJ1-6	CASSLGTGQINSPLHF
13	TRBV28	TRBJ1-2	CASNADSNYGYTF
12	TRBV7-2	TRBJ2-7	CASSQTGAGLDF
13	TRBV7-7	TRBJ2-5	CASSFGHQETQYF
15	TRBV7-6	TRBJ2-2	CASSLAPGDGGELFF
18	TRBV7-9	TRBJ2-3	CASSFGGSAAISTDTQYF
15	TRBV7-2	TRBJ1-6	CASSGEISYNSPLHF
12	TRBV14	TRBJ1-2	CASSHDRRGYTF
14	TRBV6-1	TRBJ2-1	CASSENQGNNEQFF
16	TRBV28	TRBJ1-4	CASSLRLGAGMEKLFF
15	TRBV6-5	TRBJ1-3	CASSYRRQSGNTIYF
16	TRBV7-2	TRBJ2-1	CASSPQAGHSYNEQFF
16	TRBV7-9	TRBJ2-5	CASSWFSGPLQETQYF
13	TRBV6-5	TRBJ1-5	CASRGDFNQPQHF
15	TRBV5-4	TRBJ1-1	CASSPNPAGNTEAFF
17	TRBV7-2	TRBJ2-2	CASSFYPGAVLDGELFF
12	TRBV2	TRBJ1-2	CASRDTPYGYTF
15	TRBV6-5	TRBJ1-5	CASRQIQGADQPQHF
13	TRBV6-5	TRBJ1-2	CASRPMGGYGYTF
16	TRBV7-9	TRBJ2-1	CASSPNLAGAINEQFF